This T cell receptor (beta chain) was retrieved from a study of identical twins. General observations from the study: Weaker excess sharing between twins was seen in beta out-of-frame sequences. Monozygotic twin pairs showed more out-of-frame TCR alpha sharing than models estimated.

As to this clonotype: The antigen remains unidentified.

TCRdb re-derived calls from the 5' RACE reads in MiXCR, one entry per CDR3 protein. The table has roughly 1,500,000 distinct CDR3 sequences, less than 40% seen once. The germline gives CDR1 MDHEN, CDR2 SYDVKM. CDR3 length: 15 amino acids. Trimming pared 4 bases from V and 2 bases from J, leaving 15 bases between. Sequencing used cord blood. J is TRBJ2-7 and V is TRBV28; D unresolved. This sequence was found in a newborn girl in good health. The chain's CDR3 is CASSYDPGPPYEQYF. The CDR3 DNA sequence: TGTGCCAGCAGTTATGACCCGGGCCCCCCCTACGAGCAGTACTTC.